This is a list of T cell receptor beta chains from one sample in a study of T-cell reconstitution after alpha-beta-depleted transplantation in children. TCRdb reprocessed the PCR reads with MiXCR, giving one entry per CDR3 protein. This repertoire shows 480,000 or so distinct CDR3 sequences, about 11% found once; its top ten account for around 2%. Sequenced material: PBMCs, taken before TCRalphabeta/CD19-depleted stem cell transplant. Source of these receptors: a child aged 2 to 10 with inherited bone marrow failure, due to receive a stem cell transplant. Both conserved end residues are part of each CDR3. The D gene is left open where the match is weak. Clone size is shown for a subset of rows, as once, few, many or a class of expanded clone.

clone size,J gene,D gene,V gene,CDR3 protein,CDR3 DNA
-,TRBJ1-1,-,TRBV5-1,CASKMETENTEAFF,TGCGCCAGCAAGATGGAGACAGAGAACACTGAAGCTTTCTTT
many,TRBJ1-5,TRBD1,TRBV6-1,CASSQYDRGGLHF,TGTGCCAGCAGTCAGTACGACAGGGGGGGTTTGCATTTT
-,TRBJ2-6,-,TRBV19,CASKPVGANVLTF,TGTGCCAGTAAACCCGTAGGGGCCAACGTCCTGACTTTC
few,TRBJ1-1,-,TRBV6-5,CASSSTGHLNTEAFF,TGTGCCAGCAGTTCCACGGGACACTTGAACACTGAAGCTTTCTTT
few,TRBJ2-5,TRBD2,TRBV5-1,CASSFGTSGRETQYF,TGCGCCAGCAGCTTCGGGACTAGCGGGAGAGAGACCCAGTACTTC
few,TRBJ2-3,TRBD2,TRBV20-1,CSARDLAGGPLKITDTQYF,TGCAGTGCTAGAGATCTAGCGGGAGGGCCCCTGAAGATCACAGATACGCAGTATTTT
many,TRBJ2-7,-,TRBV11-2,CASRGRSDAYEQYF,TGTGCCAGCAGGGGACGATCGGACGCCTACGAGCAGTACTTC
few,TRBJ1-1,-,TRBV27,CASSPRTVKNTEAFF,TGTGCCAGCAGCCCCCGGACAGTTAAGAACACTGAAGCTTTCTTT
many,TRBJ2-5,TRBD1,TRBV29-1,CSVGTGGAHGETQYF,TGCAGCGTCGGGACAGGTGGGGCCCACGGGGAGACCCAGTACTTC
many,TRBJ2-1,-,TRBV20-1,CSARGRGWIEQFF,TGCAGTGCTAGGGGACGTGGGTGGATTGAGCAGTTCTTC
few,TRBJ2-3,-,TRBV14,CASSQGGGSDTQYF,TGTGCCAGCAGCCAAGGGGGCGGATCAGATACGCAGTATTTT
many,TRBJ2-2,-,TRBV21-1,CASWDRSTGELFF,TGTGCCAGCTGGGACAGATCCACCGGGGAGCTGTTTTTT
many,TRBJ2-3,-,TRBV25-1,CASSEIGEGALDTQYF,TGTGCCAGCAGTGAAATAGGGGAAGGAGCTCTTGATACGCAGTATTTT
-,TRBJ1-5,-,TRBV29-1,CSVAYRQTISNQPQHF,TGCAGCGTCGCCTACCGACAGACAATTAGCAATCAGCCCCAGCATTTT
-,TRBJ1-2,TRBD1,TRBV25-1,CASEGQDNYGYTF,TGTGCCAGCGAGGGACAGGACAACTATGGCTACACCTTC
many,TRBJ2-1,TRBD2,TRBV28,CASSLIRGSIHEQFF,TGTGCCAGCAGTTTAATACGCGGGAGTATCCATGAGCAGTTCTTC
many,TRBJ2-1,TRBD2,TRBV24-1,CATSGPTSGSYNEQFF,TGTGCCACCAGTGGGCCCACTAGCGGGTCGTACAATGAGCAGTTCTTC
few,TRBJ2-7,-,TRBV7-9,CASSLSEGQTYEQYF,TGTGCCAGCAGCTTATCGGAGGGACAAACCTACGAGCAGTACTTC
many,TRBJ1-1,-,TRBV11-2,CASRPGAWGYTEAFF,TGTGCCAGCAGACCCGGCGCGTGGGGTTACACTGAAGCTTTCTTT
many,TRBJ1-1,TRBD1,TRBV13,CASSSSTGDAEAFF,TGTGCCAGCAGCTCCTCGACAGGGGACGCCGAAGCTTTCTTT
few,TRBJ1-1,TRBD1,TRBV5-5,CASSLARGVTEAFF,TGTGCCAGCAGCTTGGCCAGGGGGGTCACTGAAGCTTTCTTT
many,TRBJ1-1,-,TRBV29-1,CSARAGATEAFF,TGCAGCGCCCGTGCCGGGGCGACTGAAGCTTTCTTT
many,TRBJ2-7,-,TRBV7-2,CASSPGLVYEQYF,TGTGCCAGCAGCCCAGGGCTGGTTTACGAGCAGTACTTC
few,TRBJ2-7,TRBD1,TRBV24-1,CATSLGGRGSREQYF,TGTGCCACCAGTCTCGGAGGCAGGGGGTCACGGGAGCAGTACTTC
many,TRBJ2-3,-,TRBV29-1,CSVDLYGTGDTQYF,TGCAGCGTTGACCTCTACGGGACGGGAGATACGCAGTATTTT
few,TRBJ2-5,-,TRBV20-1,CSARRTRPYQETQYF,TGCAGTGCTAGACGTACCCGACCCTACCAAGAGACCCAGTACTTC